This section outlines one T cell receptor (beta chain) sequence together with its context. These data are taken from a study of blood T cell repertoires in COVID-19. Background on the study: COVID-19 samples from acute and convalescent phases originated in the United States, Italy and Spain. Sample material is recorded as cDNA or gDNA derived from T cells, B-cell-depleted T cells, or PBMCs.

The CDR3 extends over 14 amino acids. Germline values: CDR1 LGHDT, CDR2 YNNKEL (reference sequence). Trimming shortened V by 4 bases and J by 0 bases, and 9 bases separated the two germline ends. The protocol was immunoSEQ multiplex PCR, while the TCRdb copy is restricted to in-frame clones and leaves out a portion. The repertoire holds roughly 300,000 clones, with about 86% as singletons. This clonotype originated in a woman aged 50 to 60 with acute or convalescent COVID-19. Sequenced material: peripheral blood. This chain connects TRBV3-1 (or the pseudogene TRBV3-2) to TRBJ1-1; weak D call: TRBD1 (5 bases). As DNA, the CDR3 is TGTGCCAGCAGCCTGGGACTCATGAACACTGAAGCTTTCTTT. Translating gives CASSLGLMNTEAFF.